These 29 T cell receptor beta chains were all obtained from the same sample, sequenced in a study of blood T cell repertoires in COVID-19. The data were produced by immunoSEQ multiplex PCR, yet TCRdb's version contains in-frame clones alone and is incomplete. The sample contains hundreds of thousands of clones, under 90% of which appear only once. Material: PBMCs or T cells enriched from blood (not recorded which). These TCRs come from a woman aged 30 to 39 who had recovered from COVID-19.

The CDR3 reads CASSRGTTAANYGYTF. In DNA, the CDR3 is TGTGCCAGTAGCAGGGGGACGACAGCAGCTAACTATGGCTACACCTTC. The chain combines TRBV19 with TRBJ1-2; 7 positions match TRBD1. The ends lost 6 bases at V and 0 bases at J; junction bases unmatched: 10. The germline CDR1 and CDR2 sequences are LNHDA and SQIVND (reference sequence). This CDR3 contains 16 residues.

The chain links TRBV3-1 (or the pseudogene TRBV3-2) to TRBJ2-7, with 9 bases lining up with TRBD2. CDR3 size: 15 residues. The V gene end was trimmed by 5 bases and the J gene end by 2 bases; junction bases not matched to a gene: 7. CDR1 is LGHDT and CDR2 is YNNKEL in the germline V gene (reference sequence). The CDR3 protein is CASSFSGSRPYEQYF. The CDR3 region has the DNA TGTGCCAGCAGCTTTAGCGGGAGTAGACCCTACGAGCAGTACTTC.

The V and J genes are TRBV19 and TRBJ2-7; the match to TRBD2 covers 9 bases. Trimming at V came to 5 bases and at J to 3 bases, leaving 8 bases not matched to a gene. The CDR3 covers 15 residues. Per germline, CDR1 LNHDA and CDR2 SQIVND (reference sequence). CDR3 in DNA: TGTGCCAGTAGTGGGGGACTAGCTGAAAACTACGAGCAGTACTTC. Encoded protein: CASSGGLAENYEQYF.

The chain is built from TRBV4-1 and TRBJ2-7; D is perhaps TRBD2 (5 bases). The V gene's germline CDR1 is MGHRA and CDR2 YSYEKL. Trimming left V 0 bases short and J 5 bases short, with 17 bases between. CDR3 length equals 16 residues. This chain's CDR3 is CASSQDYEGEVNEQYF. The CDR3 nucleotides read TGCGCCAGCAGCCAAGATTACGAGGGAGAGGTCAACGAGCAGTACTTC.

As DNA, the CDR3 is TGTGCCAGCAGTTACGTTCAGGGTTCCGGTCAGCCCCAGCATTTT. Protein: CASSYVQGSGQPQHF. The chain recombines TRBV6-5 with TRBJ1-5; maybe TRBD1 (5 bases). CDR1 is MNHEY, CDR2 SVGAGI, per germline. Between the trimmed V and J ends, which lost 2 bases and 6 bases, there was a span of 14 bases. The CDR3 contains 15 residues.

The rearrangement links TRBV7-2 to TRBJ2-2; D gene ambiguous. The length of the CDR3 is 14 residues. The ends were cut back, 4 bases at V and 0 bases at J, with 6 bases in the middle. Germline CDR1 is SGHTA and CDR2 is FQGNSA. The CDR3 DNA follows: TGTGCCAGCAGCTCAGGCGCGAACACCGGGGAGCTGTTTTTT. Protein: CASSSGANTGELFF.

The CDR3 sequence is CARSLISTYEQYF. The CDR3 nucleotides read TGTGCCAGAAGCTTGATCAGTACCTACGAGCAGTACTTC. The V call is TRBV7-5, the J call TRBJ2-7; the D call TRBD1 from the table was never checked on the DNA. TRBV7-5 is designated a pseudogene. The CDR3 sequence is 13 residues long.

The chain recombines TRBV2 with TRBJ2-1, with D unclear. Trimming pared 3 bases from V and 4 bases from J, leaving 22 bases between. The CDR3 totals 18 residues. Germline V lookup: CDR1 SNHLY, CDR2 FYNNEI. CDR3 nucleotide sequence: TGTGCCAGCAGTGATTTTTTTGGTAGCCGCCGTCTTTACAATGAGCAGTTCTTC. Translated, it gives CASSDFFGSRRLYNEQFF.

The CDR3: CASSQAAEKLFF. The CDR3 region has the DNA TGTGCCAGCAGCCAGGCCGCCGAAAAACTGTTTTTT. The V call is TRBV3-1 (or the pseudogene TRBV3-2), the J call TRBJ1-4; D is undetermined. V lost 3 bases and J 8 bases, leaving 7 bases between the germline ends. The length of the CDR3 is 12 residues. Germline V gene lookup returns CDR1 LGHDT and CDR2 YNNKEL (reference sequence).

Regarding this clone: The sample holds other DNA sequences that translate to the same CDR3. The chain's CDR3 is CASSPGTYNEQFF. The CDR3 DNA is TGCGCCAGCAGCCCCGGGACCTACAATGAGCAGTTCTTC. The V call is TRBV5-1, the J call TRBJ2-1; maybe TRBD2 (5 bases). With 4 bases removed from V and 2 bases from J, the gap between germline ends came to 7 bases. Germline V gene data show CDR1 as SGHRS and CDR2 as YFSETQ. The length of the CDR3 is 13 residues.

This clone was seen a handful of times. The rearrangement uses TRBV5-4 and TRBJ2-7; D perhaps matches TRBD1 (6 bases). This CDR3 is built from 15 residues. V was trimmed by 0 bases and J by 2 bases, leaving 12 bases between them. CDR1 SGHNT and CDR2 YYREEE come from the germline V gene (reference sequence). CDR3 coding DNA: TGTGCCAGCAGCTTGGGACAGGCGATCACCTACGAGCAGTACTTC. Translating gives CASSLGQAITYEQYF. Supplemented by reference TRBV5-4 and TRBJ2-7, the full variable domain reads ETGVTQSPTHLIKTRGQQVTLRCSSQSGHNTVSWYQQALGQGPQFIFQYYREEENGRGNFPPRFSGLQFPNYSSELNVNALELDDSALYLCASSLGQAITYEQYFGPGTRLTVT.

The gene calls are TRBV30 and TRBJ2-7; TRBD2 matches at 8 bases. This CDR3 is 11 amino acids long. V dropped 5 bases and J dropped 4; count of bases not matched to a gene: 1. The germline gives CDR1 GTSNPN, CDR2 SVGIG (reference sequence). The CDR3 sequence: CAWSSGYEQYF. DNA for the CDR3: TGTGCCTGGTCTAGCGGGTACGAGCAGTACTTC. The whole variable domain, remainder taken from reference TRBV30 and TRBJ2-7, is SQTIHQWPATLVQPVGSPLSLECTVEGTSNPNLYWYRQAAGRGLQLLFYSVGIGQISSEVPQNLSASRPQDRQFILSSKKLLLSDSGFYLCAWSSGYEQYFGPGTRLTVT.

The chain recombines TRBV15 with TRBJ2-1, with a weak D call TRBD2 (6 bases). Deletions cut 3 bases from V and 4 bases from J, with 16 bases between. The germline V gene encodes CDR1 LNHNV and CDR2 YYDKDF (reference sequence). The CDR3 is made up of 16 amino acids. The CDR3 region has the DNA TGTGCCACCAGCAGGGGCAGACTAGTCGGATACAATGAGCAGTTCTTC. Translation: CATSRGRLVGYNEQFF.

The genes are TRBV28 and TRBJ1-2; D not certain. V lost 1 base and J 5 bases, leaving 11 bases between the germline ends. CDR3 length: 14 amino acids. The germline CDR1 and CDR2 sequences are MDHEN and SYDVKM. The CDR3 region is CASSLFGDGYGYTF. The CDR3 DNA follows: TGTGCCAGCAGTTTATTCGGGGATGGTTATGGCTACACCTTC.

The chain combines TRBV15 with TRBJ2-2, with a weak D call TRBD2 (6 bases). Germline V gene sequence: CDR1 LNHNV, CDR2 YYDKDF (reference sequence). V gave up 5 bases and J gave up 4 bases, with 8 bases separating them. The CDR3 runs to 13 residues. CDR3 loop: CATSETSTGELFF. DNA of the CDR3: TGTGCCACCAGCGAGACTAGCACCGGGGAGCTGTTTTTT.

This clone was counted once. This sequence joins TRBV21-1 and TRBJ2-5; the DNA was not compared with TRBD2, the D call given in the table. TRBV21-1 is annotated as a pseudogene. There are 15 residues in the CDR3. In DNA form, the CDR3 reads TGTGCCAGCAGCAAAGGAGATTTTACGGAAGAGACCCAGTACTTC. Amino acid sequence: CASSKGDFTEETQYF.

As regards this clone: A much more abundant neighbour one base away suggests this may be a read error. V usage is TRBV7-8 and J usage is TRBJ2-7, with TRBD2 as a possible D gene (6 bases). CDR3 length equals 18 residues. Germline V gene lookup returns CDR1 SGHVS and CDR2 FQNEAQ. Written as DNA, the CDR3 is TGTGCCAGCAGCTTAGCTGCCTCGGACTACGTCAAGCACTACGAGCAGCACTTC. Protein sequence: CASSLAASDYVKHYEQHF.

CDR3 DNA sequence: TGTGCCAGCCACCGAGCCACAGATACGCAGTATTTT. Amino acid sequence: CASHRATDTQYF. The genes are TRBV2 and TRBJ2-3, with no clear D. Germline V lookup: CDR1 SNHLY, CDR2 FYNNEI. This CDR3 region has 12 residues. V was trimmed by 8 bases and J by 2 bases, leaving 8 bases between them.

The chain couples TRBV10-3 to TRBJ2-7, with TRBD2 matching 8 bases. CDR1 is ENHRY and CDR2 is SYGVKD in the germline V gene. V shed 4 bases and J 2 bases; nucleotides not matched to a gene: 4. This CDR3 is 14 amino acids long. CDR3 loop: CAISAGGKPYEQYF. The CDR3 DNA sequence: TGTGCCATCAGTGCGGGGGGGAAGCCCTACGAGCAGTACTTC.

The chain carries TRBV28 and TRBJ2-1; tentative D call: TRBD2 (6 bases). CDR3 length: 14 amino acids. V was cut by 6 bases and J by 4 bases, with 13 bases left in between. Germline values: CDR1 MDHEN, CDR2 SYDVKM. The CDR3 region is CASRDSGVYNEQFF. In nucleotides, the CDR3 is TGTGCCAGCAGGGACTCGGGAGTGTACAATGAGCAGTTCTTC.

The chain recombines TRBV28 with TRBJ2-5, with D hard to call. Germline V CDR1 and CDR2: MDHEN, SYDVKM. The V gene lost 3 bases and the J gene lost 1 base, with 12 bases spanning the gap. The CDR3 has 15 amino acids. The chain's CDR3 is CASSFWSGSQETQYF. Here the CDR3 DNA reads TGTGCCAGCAGTTTTTGGTCTGGCAGCCAAGAGACCCAGTACTTC.

This clone was seen more than once but under ten times. The chain carries TRBV27 and TRBJ1-4, with TRBD1 matching over 7 bases. CDR1 and CDR2 from the germline V gene are MNHEY and SMNVEV (reference sequence). The CDR3 sequence is 15 residues long. V shed 8 bases and J 4 bases; nucleotides not matched to a gene: 10. DNA of the CDR3: TGTGCCAGCTCCCCTAGGACAGGAGTTAATGAAAAACTGTTTTTT. Amino acids: CASSPRTGVNEKLFF.

The chain combines TRBV12-3 or TRBV12-4 with TRBJ2-3; 10 positions agree with TRBD1. CDR3 length: 13 residues. V lost 7 bases to trimming and J lost 7 bases; unmatched junction nucleotides: 5. In nucleotides, the CDR3 is TGTGCCAGCACCTCGGACAGGGGGAATACGCAGTATTTT. Protein: CASTSDRGNTQYF.

The chain is built from TRBV18 and TRBJ1-2, with D tentatively TRBD1 (5 bases). V lost 3 bases, J lost 1 base, and 6 bases lay in between. Germline-derived CDR1 and CDR2 are KGHSH and LQKENI. This CDR3 spans 13 amino acids. CDR3 residues: CASSPDSNYGYTF. In DNA, the CDR3 is TGTGCCAGCTCACCCGACAGTAACTATGGCTACACCTTC. Using reference TRBV18 and TRBJ1-2 for the parts outside the CDR3, the full variable domain is NAGVMQNPRHLVRRRGQEARLRCSPMKGHSHVYWYRQLPEEGLKFMVYLQKENIIDESGMPKERFSAEFPKEGPSILRIQQVVRGDSAAYFCASSPDSNYGYTFGSGTRLTVV.

CDR3 sequence (DNA): TGTGCCAGTAGGAGTTTTTTGGAGGTGACAGGGGATAGGGCTTTCTTT. This codes for CASRSFLEVTGDRAFF. V and J are TRBV19 and TRBJ1-1; 8 nucleotides match TRBD1. Trimming removed 6 bases from V and 11 bases from J; junction bases left unmatched: 20. CDR3 length: 16 residues. CDR1 is LNHDA, CDR2 SQIVND, per germline (reference sequence).

The chain links TRBV9 to TRBJ2-5; TRBD2 matches at 8 bases. Germline V gene lookup returns CDR1 SGDLS and CDR2 YYNGEE. Trimming at V came to 6 bases and at J to 1 base, leaving 17 bases not matched to a gene. The CDR3 is 18 amino acids. The CDR3 is CASTGGVSAGGTQETQYF. The CDR3, as DNA: TGTGCCAGCACGGGGGGGGTCTCGGCGGGAGGCACCCAAGAGACCCAGTACTTC. Full variable domain (rest looked up from reference TRBV9 and TRBJ2-5): DSGVTQTPKHLITATGQRVTLRCSPRSGDLSVYWYQQSLDQGLQFLIQYYNGEERAKGNILERFSAQQFPDLHSELNLSSLELGDSALYFCASTGGVSAGGTQETQYFGPGTRLLVL.

This clone was detected once. The chain carries TRBV27 and TRBJ2-7; TRBD2 matches at 12 bases. Losses at the gene ends were 6 bases for V and 4 bases for J; bases not matched to a gene: 7. The germline V gene encodes CDR1 MNHEY and CDR2 SMNVEV (reference sequence). This CDR3 is 15 amino acids long. The CDR3 spells CASRPQLAGGYEQYF. In nucleotides, the CDR3 is TGTGCCAGCAGACCCCAACTAGCGGGAGGTTACGAGCAGTACTTC.

The chain employs TRBV18 and TRBJ2-1; unclear D gene. V was clipped by 0 bases and J by 10 bases, with 10 bases between them. This CDR3 comprises 13 residues. Germline loops: CDR1 KGHSH, CDR2 LQKENI. The chain's CDR3 is CASSPPRYEEQFF. CDR3 DNA: TGTGCCAGCTCACCACCACGATACGAGGAGCAGTTCTTC. The whole variable domain, filled in from reference TRBV18 and TRBJ2-1, reads NAGVMQNPRHLVRRRGQEARLRCSPMKGHSHVYWYRQLPEEGLKFMVYLQKENIIDESGMPKERFSAEFPKEGPSILRIQQVVRGDSAAYFCASSPPRYEEQFFGPGTRLTVL.

The J gene is TRBJ1-1, the V gene TRBV18; 8 nucleotides agree with TRBD1. This CDR3 is 16 amino acids long. With V trimmed by 0 bases and J by 4 bases, 7 bases remained unmatched. CDR1 and CDR2 (germline): KGHSH, LQKENI. The CDR3 loop reads CASSPPRQGAGTEAFF. The CDR3 bases are TGTGCCAGCTCACCACCGAGGCAGGGGGCTGGCACTGAAGCTTTCTTT.